This T cell receptor beta chain was identified during a study of blood T cell repertoires in COVID-19. Background on the study: Both acute and convalescent COVID-19 samples were obtained from the United States, Italy and Spain. From T cells, B-cell-depleted T cells, or PBMCs came the material, which was cDNA or gDNA.

As handled by the study authors: Counts of nucleated cells, estimated from reference gene primer amplification, were obtained. The method was immunoSEQ multiplex PCR; TCRdb's version includes in-frame clones alone and lacks a portion of them. For V, J and clone size, that table is used; D and trimming come from the DNA. The sample comprises some 290,000 clones, about 88% of which are singletons, and 10% to 12% rests with the top ten. Per the germline V gene, CDR1 is SGHNT and CDR2 is YYREEE (reference sequence). There are 15 residues in the CDR3. With V trimmed by 4 bases and J by 4 bases, 5 bases remained unmatched. Patients at the Seattle site were enrolled during active infection and followed longitudinally.

The clonotype originates from a woman in her 30s with COVID-19, enrolled during active disease. The specimen sequenced was peripheral blood. The chain employs TRBV5-4 and TRBJ1-1; 12 nucleotides align to TRBD1. The CDR3 loop reads CASSLGTGGFTEAFF. The CDR3 bases are TGTGCCAGCAGCCTTGGGACAGGGGGCTTCACTGAAGCTTTCTTT. Variable domain in full (rest from reference TRBV5-4 and TRBJ1-1): ETGVTQSPTHLIKTRGQQVTLRCSSQSGHNTVSWYQQALGQGPQFIFQYYREEENGRGNFPPRFSGLQFPNYSSELNVNALELDDSALYLCASSLGTGGFTEAFFGQGTRLTVV.